These 30 T cell receptor beta chains were sequenced from one sample in a study of T cells expressing NK-cell markers. TCRdb reanalyzed the 5' RACE reads and collapses them to one entry per CDR3 protein, without DNA. In all, the sample yields about 390,000 distinct CDR3 sequences. The sample was blood T cells: a sorted CD56 or NKG2C T cell subset, CD4+ or CD8+ T cells, or bulk PBMC T cells (not recorded which). These receptors were taken from a woman between 45 and 60 years old in good health.

J is TRBJ1-5 and V is TRBV19; TCRdb calls TRBD1, which cannot be checked without DNA. There are 15 residues in the CDR3. Germline assignment: CDR1 LNHDA and CDR2 SQIVND (reference sequence). CDR3: CASSLRRGGGQPQHF.

This sequence joins TRBV29-1 and TRBJ1-3; the D call of TRBD1 rests on TCRdb alone, since no DNA is present to check it. The germline V gene has CDR1 SQVTM and CDR2 ANQGSEA. This CDR3 spans 12 amino acids. The CDR3: CSVAGLGNTIYF.

The CDR3: CASSPMGGYLDTQYF. The rearrangement joins TRBV18 to TRBJ2-3. The V gene's germline CDR1 is KGHSH and CDR2 LQKENI. The CDR3 runs 15 residues. Full variable domain (rest looked up from reference TRBV18 and TRBJ2-3): NAGVMQNPRHLVRRRGQEARLRCSPMKGHSHVYWYRQLPEEGLKFMVYLQKENIIDESGMPKERFSAEFPKEGPSILRIQQVVRGDSAAYFCASSPMGGYLDTQYFGPGTRLTVL.

The gene calls are TRBV11-3 and TRBJ2-5; checking the TCRdb D call of TRBD1 is not possible without DNA. Germline CDR1 SGHNT, CDR2 YENEEA. CDR3 length: 17 residues. The CDR3 spells CASSLAILGTAQETQYF.

The V call is TRBV3-1, the J call TRBJ2-1; the TCRdb D gene call, TRBD2, has no DNA to confirm it. The CDR3 contains 15 residues. Looked up from germline, CDR1 is LGHDT and CDR2 is YNNKEL (reference sequence). The CDR3 reads CASSQDAGGPWEQFF.

V usage is TRBV6-4 and J usage is TRBJ2-3; TCRdb selects TRBD1, and the lack of DNA leaves this call unchecked. CDR1 and CDR2 (germline): MRHNA, SNTAGT. The CDR3 has 13 residues. This CDR3 reads CASTRVVADTQYF.

This chain uses TRBV12-3 or TRBV12-4 with TRBJ1-2. This CDR3 is 13 amino acids long. CDR3 sequence reads: CASSLFLDYGYTF.

The rearrangement joins TRBV11-3 to TRBJ2-1; TCRdb gives TRBD2 as the D gene, but with no DNA this cannot be confirmed. The CDR3 contains 19 residues. The germline V gene encodes CDR1 SGHNT and CDR2 YENEEA. The CDR3 loop reads CASSSWTSGRATSYNEQFF.

The chain has TRBV18 and TRBJ1-2. The CDR3 is 15 amino acids. Germline-derived CDR1 and CDR2 are KGHSH and LQKENI. CDR3 region: CASSAAIDSGYGYTF.

The genes are TRBV4-1 and TRBJ2-5; lacking DNA, the TRBD1 call made by TCRdb goes unchecked. The CDR3 runs to 15 residues. Germline V gene data show CDR1 as MGHRA and CDR2 as YSYEKL. CDR3 region: CASSQEKTGRETQYF.

The chain combines TRBV5-1 with TRBJ2-1; lacking DNA, the TRBD2 call made by TCRdb goes unchecked. The CDR3 contains 16 residues. The germline V gene encodes CDR1 SGHRS and CDR2 YFSETQ. CDR3 residues: CASSLGNSGRAFGQFF. Full variable domain (remainder filled in from reference TRBV5-1 and TRBJ2-1): KAGVTQTPRYLIKTRGQQVTLSCSPISGHRSVSWYQQTPGQGLQFLFEYFSETQRNKGNFPGRFSGRQFSNSRSEMNVSTLELGDSALYLCASSLGNSGRAFGQFFGPGTRLTVL.

The rearrangement joins TRBV15 to TRBJ2-1; TCRdb outputs TRBD1, but without DNA this stays unchecked. CDR1 and CDR2 from the germline V gene are LNHNV and YYDKDF (reference sequence). The CDR3 covers 15 residues. CDR3 sequence reads: CATSRDRGGLNEQFF.

The chain couples TRBV18 to TRBJ2-1; without DNA, the TCRdb call of TRBD2 cannot be checked. The CDR3 runs 17 residues. The germline CDR1 and CDR2 sequences are KGHSH and LQKENI. This CDR3 is CASSRLAGPPNSDEQFF. Variable domain in full (rest from reference TRBV18 and TRBJ2-1): NAGVMQNPRHLVRRRGQEARLRCSPMKGHSHVYWYRQLPEEGLKFMVYLQKENIIDESGMPKERFSAEFPKEGPSILRIQQVVRGDSAAYFCASSRLAGPPNSDEQFFGPGTRLTVL.

CDR3 region: CASGLGGQGPNQPQHF. The J gene is TRBJ1-5, the V gene TRBV12-5; TCRdb gives TRBD1 as the D gene, but with no DNA this cannot be confirmed. Germline CDR1 and CDR2: LGHNT and FRNRAP. The CDR3 runs to 16 residues.

The chain's CDR3 is CASSAQGGNEKLFF. The rearrangement links TRBV7-9 to TRBJ1-4; the TRBD1 assignment by TCRdb is unverifiable without DNA. Germline loops: CDR1 SEHNR, CDR2 FQNEAQ (reference sequence). This CDR3 is 14 amino acids long.

V usage is TRBV7-3 and J usage is TRBJ2-2; TCRdb selects TRBD1, and the lack of DNA leaves this call unchecked. The CDR3 runs to 20 residues. Germline loops: CDR1 SGHTA, CDR2 FQGTGA. The CDR3: CASSPFLRTGGSANTGELFF. The full variable domain, its missing parts supplied by reference TRBV7-3 and TRBJ2-2, is GAGVSQTPSNKVTEKGKYVELRCDPISGHTALYWYRQSLGQGPEFLIYFQGTGAADDSGLPNDRFFAVRPEGSVSTLKIQRTERGDSAVYLCASSPFLRTGGSANTGELFFGEGSRLTVL.

This chain links TRBV7-9 with TRBJ1-3; absent DNA, TCRdb's TRBD1 call cannot be checked. Germline loops: CDR1 SEHNR, CDR2 FQNEAQ (reference sequence). CDR3 length equals 15 residues. Here the CDR3 reads CASSHQGDSGNTIYF.

The genes are TRBV5-1 and TRBJ1-2. The CDR3 has 14 residues. Per germline, CDR1 SGHRS and CDR2 YFSETQ. The CDR3 is CASSVEGRSYGYTF.

The chain employs TRBV10-1 and TRBJ2-1. Germline V gene data show CDR1 as WNHNN and CDR2 as SYGVQD (reference sequence). The CDR3 is 13 residues long. This chain's CDR3 is CASKNSGANEQFF.

CDR3 region: CASRLGGTKNTGELFF. This rearrangement joins TRBV6-5 to TRBJ2-2; there is no DNA to check the TCRdb D call of TRBD2. This CDR3 is built from 16 residues. CDR1 is MNHEY, CDR2 SVGAGI, per germline.

This chain uses TRBV19 with TRBJ2-1; TCRdb picks TRBD1, but there is no DNA to check that call. The CDR3 contains 15 residues. Germline CDR1 and CDR2: LNHDA and SQIVND (reference sequence). The chain's CDR3 is CASHLGQGGTNEQFF.

The genes are TRBV5-1 and TRBJ2-7; TCRdb picks TRBD2, but there is no DNA to check that call. Germline loops: CDR1 SGHRS, CDR2 YFSETQ. This CDR3 spans 15 amino acids. CDR3 loop: CASSSGGTRVPEQYF. Together with reference TRBV5-1 and TRBJ2-7, the CDR3 gives the full variable domain: KAGVTQTPRYLIKTRGQQVTLSCSPISGHRSVSWYQQTPGQGLQFLFEYFSETQRNKGNFPGRFSGRQFSNSRSEMNVSTLELGDSALYLCASSSGGTRVPEQYFGPGTRLTVT.

The chain is built from TRBV20-1 and TRBJ2-3; absent DNA, TCRdb's TRBD1 call cannot be checked. This CDR3 is built from 14 residues. Germline V CDR1 and CDR2: DFQATT, SNEGSKA (reference sequence). The CDR3 sequence: CSARLGGSGDTQYF.

The chain employs TRBV7-8 and TRBJ2-3; TCRdb proposes TRBD2, but this gene call is untestable without DNA. Germline CDR1 and CDR2: SGHVS and FQNEAQ. This CDR3 has 18 amino acids. The CDR3 sequence is CASSLPLPSGRAVDTQYF.

J is TRBJ2-7 and V is TRBV9; checking the TCRdb D call of TRBD2 is not possible without DNA. Germline values: CDR1 SGDLS, CDR2 YYNGEE. The CDR3 totals 15 residues. This chain's CDR3 is CASSVNPSGAYEQYF.

The J gene is TRBJ2-1, the V gene TRBV7-7; TCRdb's D call, TRBD2, is unchecked because there is no DNA. The CDR3 runs to 15 residues. The V gene's germline CDR1 is SSHAT and CDR2 FNYEAQ (reference sequence). CDR3 sequence reads: CASSPGGRSDNEQFF.

The chain carries TRBV11-3 and TRBJ2-2. Germline lookup yields CDR1 SGHNT and CDR2 YENEEA. This CDR3 has 13 residues. CDR3 amino acids: CASSSRRAGELFF.

This chain joins TRBV7-2 and TRBJ2-3. The germline V gene has CDR1 SGHTA and CDR2 FQGNSA. The CDR3 contains 13 residues. The CDR3 sequence is CASSSRWADTQYF.

The chain couples TRBV18 to TRBJ2-5; checking the TCRdb D call of TRBD1 is not possible without DNA. The germline V gene encodes CDR1 KGHSH and CDR2 LQKENI. This CDR3 contains 14 residues. CDR3 protein: CASSMDRVQETQYF.

The gene calls are TRBV3-1 and TRBJ2-5; as DNA is missing, the TRBD2 call by TCRdb cannot be tested. CDR1 LGHDT and CDR2 YNNKEL come from the germline V gene (reference sequence). There are 16 residues in the CDR3. CDR3 in amino acids: CASSRGSGPPWKAQYF.